Included here is one T cell receptor beta chain sequence, with context. Its antigen is not yet known. Base qualities are not recorded, but no much larger clone differs from it by a single base. The entry originates in a study of blood T cell repertoires in COVID-19 (dated by TCRdb to about 2020). About the study as a whole: Samples from collaborators originated in the United States, Italy and Spain and spanned both the acute and convalescent phases of COVID-19. The material from the prospective study consisted of cDNA or gDNA derived from T cells, B-cell-depleted T cells, or PBMCs. Sample metadata almost always included a de-identified subject ID, COVID-19 status, age in years and sex. HLA class I and class II types, where available, came from metadata supplied by the sample provider rather than from assay-based typing. The repertoires were released in a freely available public database intended as a resource for research on the immune response to SARS-CoV-2. Deeply sampled blood TCRbeta repertoires from subjects exposed to, actively infected with, or recovered from COVID-19 were included in the dataset. The samples were drawn from two sources: the first 160 participants of the ongoing ImmuneRACE study, and over 950 subjects contributed by 6 global collaborators.

Collaborating institutions collected whole blood in K2EDTA tubes following their own protocols. Collaborator samples were shipped for TCRbeta analysis as frozen whole blood, isolated PBMCs, or DNA extracted from either sample type. TCRbeta CDR3 regions were amplified from genomic DNA using the immunoSEQ Assay, a bias-controlled multiplex PCR. The paper's processing steps were these. Within the assay, amplification of reference gene primers was used to estimate how many nucleated cells each sample contained. To quantify the absolute abundance of each unique TCRbeta CDR3 rearrangement, sequence reads were collapsed and filtered. Productive Simpson clonality was computed per sample as the square root of Simpson's diversity index over productive rearrangements. TCRdb mirrors the immuneACCESS table, restricted to in-frame sequences. Some clones are absent from its copies; in checked studies, under half trace to an unresolved V gene, and the reason for the others is unknown. The DNA gave D and trimming, while V, J and clone size come from that table. The sample table contains tens of thousands of clones; only one count was recorded for more than 75% of them. The biggest ten clones account for approximately 12% of the sample.

Here is what the overall study found, with its caveats: Clinical and demographic metadata were provided uncurated, with the amount varying by source and participant.

CDR1 and CDR2 are read off the germline V gene (reference sequence) as LNHDA and SQIVND. The cysteine opens and the phenylalanine closes a CDR3 of 12 amino acids. Here the CDR3 DNA is all that survives: 36 bases in frame from base 1. Deletion took 6 bases off V and 12 bases off J, with a span of 17 bases between the germline ends. The clonotype comes from a man older than 75 with acute or convalescent COVID-19. Sequenced: peripheral blood. The rearrangement joined TRBV19 to TRBJ1-1; too little of a D gene remains to name it. Here the CDR3 is given as CASRDRAGGTFF. The DNA reads TGTGCCAGTAGGGACCGGGCGGGAGGGACTTTCTTT.